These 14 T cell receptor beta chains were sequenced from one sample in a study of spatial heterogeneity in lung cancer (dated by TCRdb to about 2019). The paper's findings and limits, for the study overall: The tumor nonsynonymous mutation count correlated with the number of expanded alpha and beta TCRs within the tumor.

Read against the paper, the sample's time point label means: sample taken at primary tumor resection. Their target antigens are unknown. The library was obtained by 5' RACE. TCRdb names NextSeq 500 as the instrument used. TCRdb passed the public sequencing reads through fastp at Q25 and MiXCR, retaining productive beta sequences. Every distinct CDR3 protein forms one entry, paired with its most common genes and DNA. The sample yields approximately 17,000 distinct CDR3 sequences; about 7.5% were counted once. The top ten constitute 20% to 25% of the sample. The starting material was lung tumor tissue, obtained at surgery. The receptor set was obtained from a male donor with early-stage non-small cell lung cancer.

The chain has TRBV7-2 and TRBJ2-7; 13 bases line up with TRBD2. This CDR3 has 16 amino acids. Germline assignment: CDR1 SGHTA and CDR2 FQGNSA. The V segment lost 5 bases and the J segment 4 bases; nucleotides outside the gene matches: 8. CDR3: CASSPTSGGAAYEQYF. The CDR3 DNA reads TGTGCCAGCAGCCCAACTAGCGGGGGGGCCGCTTACGAGCAGTACTTC.

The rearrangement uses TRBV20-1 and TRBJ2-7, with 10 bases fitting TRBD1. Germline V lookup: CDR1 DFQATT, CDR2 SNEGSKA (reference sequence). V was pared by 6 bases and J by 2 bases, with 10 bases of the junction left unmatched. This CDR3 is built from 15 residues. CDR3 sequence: CSAPKTGTGAYEQYF. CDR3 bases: TGCAGTGCCCCAAAAACGGGGACAGGGGCCTACGAGCAGTACTTC.

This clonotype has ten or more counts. In DNA form, the CDR3 reads TGCAGTGCTAGCAGTGTGGCTCGGGATAATTCACCCCTCCACTTT. As protein: CSASSVARDNSPLHF. The chain employs TRBV20-1 and TRBJ1-6; D gene uncertain. The CDR3 is 15 amino acids. V was clipped by 3 bases and J by 5 bases, with 14 bases between them. Germline CDR1 DFQATT, CDR2 SNEGSKA (reference sequence).

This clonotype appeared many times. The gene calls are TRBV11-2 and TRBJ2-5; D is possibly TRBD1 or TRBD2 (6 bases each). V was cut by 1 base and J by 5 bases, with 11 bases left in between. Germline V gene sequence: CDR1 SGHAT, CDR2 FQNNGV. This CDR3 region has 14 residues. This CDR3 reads CASSLGLGGETQYF. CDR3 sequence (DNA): TGTGCCAGCAGCTTAGGACTAGGGGGGGAGACCCAGTACTTC.

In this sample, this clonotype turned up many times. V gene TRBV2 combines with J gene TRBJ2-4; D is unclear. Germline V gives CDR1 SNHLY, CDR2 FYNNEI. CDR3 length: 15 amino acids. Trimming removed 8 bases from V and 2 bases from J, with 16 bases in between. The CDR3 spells CASGLRSQTKNIQYF. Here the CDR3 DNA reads TGTGCCAGCGGATTGCGCAGTCAAACCAAAAACATTCAGTACTTC.

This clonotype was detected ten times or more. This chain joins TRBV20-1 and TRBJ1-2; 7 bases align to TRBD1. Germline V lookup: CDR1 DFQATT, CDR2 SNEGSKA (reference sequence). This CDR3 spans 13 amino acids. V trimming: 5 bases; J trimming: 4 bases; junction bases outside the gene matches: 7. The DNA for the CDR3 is TGCAGTGCTGCAAGGGAGGGGGCCTATGGCTACACCTTC. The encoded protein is CSAAREGAYGYTF.

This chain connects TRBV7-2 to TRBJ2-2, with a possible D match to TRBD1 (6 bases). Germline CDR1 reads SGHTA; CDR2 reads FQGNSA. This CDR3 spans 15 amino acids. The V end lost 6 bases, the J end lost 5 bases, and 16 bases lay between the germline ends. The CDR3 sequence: CASSGRGRFTGELFF. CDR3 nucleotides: TGTGCCAGCAGTGGCAGGGGACGATTTACCGGGGAGCTGTTTTTT.

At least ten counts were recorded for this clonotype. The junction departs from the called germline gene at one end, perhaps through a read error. The CDR3 DNA sequence: TGTGCCAGCAGTGAAACTAAGGCAACTTTGGTCTTC. As protein: CASSETKATLVF. The rearrangement links TRBV2 to TRBJ2-1; D call uncertain. CDR3 length equals 12 residues. Germline V lookup: CDR1 SNHLY, CDR2 FYNNEI.

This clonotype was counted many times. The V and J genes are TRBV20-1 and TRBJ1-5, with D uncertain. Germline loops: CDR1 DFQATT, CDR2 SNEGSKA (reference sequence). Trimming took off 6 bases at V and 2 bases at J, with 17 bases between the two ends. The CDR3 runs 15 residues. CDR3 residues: CSARPKVVGNQPQHF. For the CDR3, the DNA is TGCAGTGCCCGCCCAAAGGTGGTTGGCAATCAGCCCCAGCATTTT.

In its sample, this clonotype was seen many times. CDR3 sequence reads: CASSLDWHGYGYTF. The CDR3 bases are TGTGCCAGCAGTTTAGATTGGCACGGCTATGGCTACACCTTC. The chain recombines TRBV12-3 or TRBV12-4 with TRBJ1-2, with D uncertain. Trimming took 1 base from V and 4 from J, leaving 10 bases between them. The CDR3 spans 14 residues.

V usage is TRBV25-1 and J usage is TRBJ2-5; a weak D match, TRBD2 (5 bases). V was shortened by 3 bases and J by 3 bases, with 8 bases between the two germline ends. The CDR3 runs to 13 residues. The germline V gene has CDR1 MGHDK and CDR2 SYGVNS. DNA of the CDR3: TGTGCCAGCAGTGATAACGGGGAAGAGACCCAGTACTTC. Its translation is CASSDNGEETQYF.

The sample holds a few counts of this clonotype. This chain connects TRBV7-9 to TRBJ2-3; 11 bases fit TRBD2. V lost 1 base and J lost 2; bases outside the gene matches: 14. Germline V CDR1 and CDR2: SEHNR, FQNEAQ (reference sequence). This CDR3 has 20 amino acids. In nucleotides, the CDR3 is TGTGCCAGCAGCTTAGGAGGGACTAGCGGTTTCAGCCGTATCACAGATACGCAGTATTTT. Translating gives CASSLGGTSGFSRITDTQYF.

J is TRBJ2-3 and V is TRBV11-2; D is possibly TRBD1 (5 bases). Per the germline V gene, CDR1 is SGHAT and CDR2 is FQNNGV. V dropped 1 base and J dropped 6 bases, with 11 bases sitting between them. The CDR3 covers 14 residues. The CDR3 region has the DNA TGTGCCAGCAGCTTAGTGACACAGGCCGATACGCAGTATTTT. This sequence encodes CASSLVTQADTQYF.

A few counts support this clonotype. The CDR3 sequence: CAWSGANLPNIQYF. The CDR3 DNA follows: TGTGCCTGGAGTGGGGCAAATTTGCCAAACATTCAGTACTTC. The V gene is TRBV30, the J gene TRBJ2-4; D gene uncertain. Trimming took off 1 base at V and 6 bases at J, with 13 bases between the two ends. Germline V gene lookup returns CDR1 GTSNPN and CDR2 SVGIG (reference sequence). The CDR3 has 14 residues.